A selection of T cell receptor beta chains follows, all from one sample in a study of blood T cell repertoires in COVID-19. The method was immunoSEQ multiplex PCR; TCRdb's version includes in-frame clones alone and lacks a portion of them. Of roughly 240,000 clones in the sample, about 83% are singletons; the top ten hold approximately 4%. Sequencing input: PBMCs or T cells enriched from blood (not recorded which). The receptors were gathered from a woman aged 40 to 50 who had been exposed to COVID-19. Both conserved end residues are part of each CDR3. D genes are given only for firm matches. Size is omitted from some rows. Given values are once, few, many or a class for expanded clones.

TRBV7-9	TRBJ1-1	-	-	CASSTDSGTEAFF	TGTGCCAGCAGCACAGATAGCGGCACTGAAGCTTTCTTT
TRBV7-9	TRBJ1-2	-	-	CASSLAGRGKGGYTF	TGTGCCAGCAGCTTAGCGGGGCGGGGAAAAGGTGGCTACACCTTC
TRBV19	TRBJ1-5	-	-	CASREGWGDAQPQHF	TGTGCCAGTAGGGAAGGTTGGGGGGATGCTCAGCCCCAGCATTTT
TRBV27	TRBJ1-2	-	once	CASGAGYGYTF	TGTGCCAGCGGAGCGGGGTATGGCTACACCTTC
TRBV12-3/TRBV12-4	TRBJ1-2	-	-	CAVPEGRNYGYTF	TGTGCCGTACCGGAGGGAAGGAACTATGGCTACACCTTC
TRBV2	TRBJ1-5	-	-	CASTRGGYSNQPQHF	TGTGCCAGCACCAGAGGGGGATATAGCAATCAGCCCCAGCATTTT
TRBV7-2	TRBJ2-7	-	-	CASSFGRVGTYEQYF	TGTGCCAGCAGCTTCGGCAGGGTGGGAACCTACGAGCAGTACTTC
TRBV5-1	TRBJ1-1	-	-	CASSLDRAGDIAFF	TGCGCCAGCAGCTTGGACCGAGCAGGGGATATTGCTTTCTTT
TRBV3-1/TRBV3-2	TRBJ1-4	-	-	CASRGHGVEKLFF	TGTGCCAGCAGGGGACACGGGGTAGAAAAACTGTTTTTT
TRBV28	TRBJ2-3	-	-	CASSLDAGGIGTQYF	TGTGCCAGCAGCCTTGATGCAGGGGGGATTGGTACGCAGTATTTT
TRBV30	TRBJ1-1	-	-	CAWSGGGLYTEAFF	TGTGCCTGGAGTGGGGGAGGTTTGTACACTGAAGCTTTCTTT
TRBV7-9	TRBJ1-6	-	once	CASSLAASGEGRNSPLHF	TGTGCCAGCAGCTTAGCGGCGTCGGGGGAGGGTAGGAATTCACCCCTCCACTTT
TRBV5-1	TRBJ1-1	-	-	CASTLLSGNTEAFF	TGCGCCAGCACCCTTCTATCTGGGAACACTGAAGCTTTCTTT
TRBV18	TRBJ2-1	TRBD2	-	CASSPLGGENEQFF	TGTGCCAGCTCACCCCTCGGGGGGGAGAATGAGCAGTTCTTC
TRBV18	TRBJ2-1	-	-	CASSPANLGGNEQFF	TGTGCCAGCTCCCCTGCCAACCTCGGCGGCAATGAGCAGTTCTTC
TRBV7-2	TRBJ1-1	TRBD1	-	CASSPRDRGPQNTEAFF	TGTGCCAGCAGCCCACGGGACAGGGGGCCTCAGAACACTGAAGCTTTCTTT
TRBV20-1	TRBJ1-3	-	-	CSASADNSGNTIYF	TGCAGTGCTAGTGCGGACAACTCTGGAAACACCATATATTTT
TRBV7-9	TRBJ2-1	TRBD2	-	CASSPSGVYNEQFF	TGTGCCAGCAGCCCTAGCGGGGTTTACAATGAGCAGTTCTTC
TRBV5-4	TRBJ1-2	-	-	CASSLDAGNYGYTF	TGTGCCAGCAGCTTGGATGCAGGGAACTATGGCTACACCTTC
TRBV21-1	TRBJ1-2	-	-	CASSKSGDRDPLNYGYTF	TGTGCCAGCAGCAAATCGGGGGACAGGGATCCCCTTAACTATGGCTACACCTTC
TRBV5-1	TRBJ1-1	TRBD1	once	CASSPGGGNTEAFF	TGCGCCAGCAGCCCAGGGGGAGGAAACACTGAAGCTTTCTTT
TRBV10-3	TRBJ2-5	-	-	CAISEGLGGQGLGGGETQYF	TGTGCCATCAGTGAGGGTCTGGGGGGGCAAGGACTTGGTGGAGGGGAGACCCAGTACTTC
TRBV4-3	TRBJ1-4	-	once	CASSQDRSGRAYEKLFF	TGCGCCAGCAGCCAAGATCGGTCGGGCAGGGCTTACGAAAAACTGTTTTTT
TRBV6-4	TRBJ1-1	TRBD1	-	CASSARTGVTEAFF	TGTGCCAGCAGTGCCCGAACAGGGGTAACTGAAGCTTTCTTT
TRBV6-5	TRBJ2-7	-	-	CASRNGADEQYF	TGTGCCAGCAGAAACGGAGCGGACGAGCAGTACTTC
TRBV6-6	TRBJ2-7	-	-	CASSHTGTSSYEQYF	TGTGCCAGCAGCCACACAGGGACGTCCTCCTACGAGCAGTACTTC
TRBV28	TRBJ2-7	-	-	CASSSQEVSSYEQYF	TGTGCCAGCAGTTCCCAGGAGGTTAGCTCCTACGAGCAGTACTTC
TRBV6-5	TRBJ1-2	-	-	CASSNMGRNVHGYTF	TGTGCCAGCAGTAACATGGGCCGGAATGTCCATGGCTACACCTTC
TRBV4-1	TRBJ2-5	TRBD2	-	CASSHIPPGLEYQETQYF	TGCGCCAGCAGCCACATCCCCCCAGGACTAGAGTACCAAGAGACCCAGTACTTC
TRBV6-1	TRBJ1-2	TRBD1	-	CASRESGTGYGYTF	TGTGCCAGCAGAGAATCCGGGACAGGCTATGGCTACACCTTC
TRBV2	TRBJ2-1	-	-	CASSVQGLVGNEQFF	TGTGCCAGCAGTGTCCAGGGTTTGGTGGGGAATGAGCAGTTCTTC
TRBV7-2	TRBJ1-6	TRBD1	-	CASRGDSRNSPLHF	TGTGCCAGCAGGGGGGACAGTAGGAATTCACCCCTCCACTTT
TRBV2	TRBJ1-2	TRBD1	-	CASSEAGRGNYGYTF	TGTGCCAGCAGTGAAGCTGGCAGGGGGAACTATGGCTACACCTTC
TRBV7-9	TRBJ1-1	TRBD1	-	CASILDRDMNTEAFF	TGTGCCAGCATCCTGGACAGGGACATGAACACTGAAGCTTTCTTT
TRBV3-1/TRBV3-2	TRBJ2-2	-	-	CASSPRSRTPYTGELFF	TGTGCCAGCAGTCCAAGATCTCGGACACCATACACCGGGGAGCTGTTTTTT
TRBV5-1	TRBJ2-2	TRBD1	-	CASSSRTGATGELFF	TGCGCCAGCAGCTCCCGGACAGGGGCAACCGGGGAGCTGTTTTTT
TRBV5-6	TRBJ1-4	-	-	CASSFIDSQLNEKLFF	TGTGCCAGCAGCTTCATTGACAGCCAGCTTAATGAAAAACTGTTTTTT
TRBV5-1	TRBJ1-1	-	-	CASSRTENSVGTEAFF	TGCGCCAGCAGCCGGACAGAAAACTCGGTAGGCACTGAAGCTTTCTTT
TRBV23-1	TRBJ1-5	-	-	CASSQGQHSNQPQHF	TGCGCCAGCAGTCAAGGGCAGCATAGCAATCAGCCCCAGCATTTT
TRBV19	TRBJ1-1	-	-	CASSWTQLNTEAFF	TGTGCCAGTAGTTGGACTCAGCTGAACACTGAAGCTTTCTTT
TRBV5-1	TRBJ2-2	TRBD1	-	CASSLRPTGGNTGELFF	TGCGCCAGCAGCTTGAGACCGACAGGGGGAAACACCGGGGAGCTGTTTTTT
TRBV5-1	TRBJ2-3	TRBD2	-	CASTPSGYNTDTQYF	TGCGCCAGCACCCCTAGCGGATATAACACAGATACGCAGTATTTT
TRBV7-2	TRBJ2-1	TRBD2	-	CASSGPGGEQFF	TGTGCCAGCAGCGGGCCGGGAGGTGAGCAGTTCTTC
TRBV24-1	TRBJ1-3	-	-	CATSDPEAPPTVSSGNTIYF	TGTGCCACCAGTGATCCCGAGGCCCCTCCGACAGTATCCTCTGGAAACACCATATATTTT
TRBV11-2	TRBJ2-5	TRBD2	few	CASSQRTSGAETQYF	TGTGCCAGCAGCCAGAGGACTAGCGGGGCTGAGACCCAGTACTTC
TRBV28	TRBJ1-5	-	-	CASSLRQPLNQPQHF	TGTGCCAGCAGTTTGCGGCAGCCCCTCAATCAGCCCCAGCATTTT
TRBV30	TRBJ2-3	-	few	CAWAAAGSTDTQYF	TGTGCCTGGGCCGCGGCTGGGAGCACAGATACGCAGTATTTT
TRBV2	TRBJ2-6	-	-	CASSLHLPEAGANVLTF	TGTGCCAGCAGCCTACATTTGCCCGAGGCAGGGGCCAACGTCCTGACTTTC
TRBV2	TRBJ2-3	-	few	CASRRGPSTDTQYF	TGTGCCAGCAGGCGGGGGCCTAGCACAGATACGCAGTATTTT
TRBV5-6	TRBJ1-1	-	-	CASSHFGDTEGTEAFF	TGTGCCAGCAGCCATTTCGGGGACACTGAGGGTACTGAAGCTTTCTTT